The T cell receptor (beta chain) under discussion was sequenced for a study of blood T cell repertoires in COVID-19. Overall study: The United States, Italy and Spain provided the acute and convalescent COVID-19 samples. PBMCs, B-cell-depleted T cells, or T cells were the source of the cDNA or gDNA that made up the material.

V lost 5 bases, J lost 5 bases, and 8 bases stayed unmatched. The CDR3 is 14 residues long. Germline CDR1 is LNHDA and CDR2 is SQIVND (reference sequence). The authors' processing: Researchers report that nucleated cell counts were estimated from reference gene primer amplification. Clones were sequenced by immunoSEQ multiplex PCR, and TCRdb holds only the in-frame ones, with some missing. D and trimming come from the DNA, and the V and J calls and clone size come from that table. In the table there are roughly 180,000 clones, around 85% of which are singletons. This sequence was found in a woman aged 55 to 70 with acute or convalescent COVID-19. This sequence joins TRBV19 and TRBJ1-2; 7 bases map to TRBD1. Sequences were obtained from peripheral blood. CDR3 amino acids: CASSRVGQAYGYTF. DNA for the CDR3: TGTGCCAGTAGTCGGGTAGGACAGGCTTATGGCTACACCTTC.